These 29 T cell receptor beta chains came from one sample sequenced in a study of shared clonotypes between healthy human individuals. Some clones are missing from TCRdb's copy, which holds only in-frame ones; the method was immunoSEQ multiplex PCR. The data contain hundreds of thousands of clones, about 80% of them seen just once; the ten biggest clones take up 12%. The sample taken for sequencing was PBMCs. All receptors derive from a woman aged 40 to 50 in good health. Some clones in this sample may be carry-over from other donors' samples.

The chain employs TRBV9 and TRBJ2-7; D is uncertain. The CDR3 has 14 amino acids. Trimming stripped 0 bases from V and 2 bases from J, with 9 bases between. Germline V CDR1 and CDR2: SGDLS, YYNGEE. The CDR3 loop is CASSVVGETYEQYF. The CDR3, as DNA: TGTGCCAGCAGCGTAGTCGGCGAGACCTACGAGCAGTACTTC.

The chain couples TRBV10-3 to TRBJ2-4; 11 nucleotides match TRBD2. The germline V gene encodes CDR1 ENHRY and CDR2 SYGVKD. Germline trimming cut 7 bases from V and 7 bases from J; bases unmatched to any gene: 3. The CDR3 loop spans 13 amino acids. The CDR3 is CAINSGRGNIQYF. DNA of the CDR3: TGTGCCATCAATAGCGGGAGGGGGAACATTCAGTACTTC.

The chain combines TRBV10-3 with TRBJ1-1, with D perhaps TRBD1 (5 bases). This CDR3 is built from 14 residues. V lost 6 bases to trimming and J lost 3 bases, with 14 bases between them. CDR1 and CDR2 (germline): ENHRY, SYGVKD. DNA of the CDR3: TGTGCCATCAGACCGCAGGGAGGGGACACTGAAGCTTTCTTT. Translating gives CAIRPQGGDTEAFF.

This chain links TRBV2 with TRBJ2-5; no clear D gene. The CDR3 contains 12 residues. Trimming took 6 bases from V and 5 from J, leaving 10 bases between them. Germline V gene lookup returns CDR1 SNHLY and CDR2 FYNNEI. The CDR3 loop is CASRELSETQYF. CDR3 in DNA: TGTGCCAGCAGGGAACTTTCGGAGACCCAGTACTTC.

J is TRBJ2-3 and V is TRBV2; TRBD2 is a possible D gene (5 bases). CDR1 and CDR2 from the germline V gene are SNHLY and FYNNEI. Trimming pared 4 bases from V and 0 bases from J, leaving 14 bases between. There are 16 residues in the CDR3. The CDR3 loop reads CASSGGLAASTDTQYF. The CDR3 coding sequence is TGTGCCAGCAGTGGTGGGCTAGCAGCTAGCACAGATACGCAGTATTTT.

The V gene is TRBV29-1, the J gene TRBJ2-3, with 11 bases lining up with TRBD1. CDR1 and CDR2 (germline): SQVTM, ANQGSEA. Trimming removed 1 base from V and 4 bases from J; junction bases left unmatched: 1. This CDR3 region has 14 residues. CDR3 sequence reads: CSVEGTGGADTQYF. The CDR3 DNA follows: TGCAGCGTTGAAGGGACAGGGGGCGCAGATACGCAGTATTTT.

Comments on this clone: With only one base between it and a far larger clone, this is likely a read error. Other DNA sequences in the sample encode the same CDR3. The CDR3 region has the DNA TGTGCCAGCAGTGTAGGGGGTAGTGGGAACACCATATATTTT. It codes for CASSVGGSGNTIYF. The chain combines TRBV7-2 with TRBJ1-3, with a tentative D call TRBD1 (6 bases). Trimming cost V 6 bases and J 7 bases, with 16 bases left between them. Germline CDR1 SGHTA, CDR2 FQGNSA. The CDR3 has 14 amino acids. The whole variable domain, remainder taken from reference TRBV7-2 and TRBJ1-3, is GAGVSQSPSNKVTEKGKDVELRCDPISGHTALYWYRQSLGQGLEFLIYFQGNSAPDKSGLPSDRFSAERTGGSVSTLTIQRTQQEDSAVYLCASSVGGSGNTIYFGEGSWLTVV.

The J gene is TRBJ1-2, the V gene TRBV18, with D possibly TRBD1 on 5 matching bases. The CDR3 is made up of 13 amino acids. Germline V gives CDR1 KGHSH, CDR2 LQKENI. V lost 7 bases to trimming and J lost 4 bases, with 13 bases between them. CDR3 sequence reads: CASWGLNLYGYTF. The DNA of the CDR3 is TGTGCCAGCTGGGGACTCAACCTCTATGGCTACACCTTC. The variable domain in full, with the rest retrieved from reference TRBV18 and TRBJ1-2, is NAGVMQNPRHLVRRRGQEARLRCSPMKGHSHVYWYRQLPEEGLKFMVYLQKENIIDESGMPKERFSAEFPKEGPSILRIQQVVRGDSAAYFCASWGLNLYGYTFGSGTRLTVV.

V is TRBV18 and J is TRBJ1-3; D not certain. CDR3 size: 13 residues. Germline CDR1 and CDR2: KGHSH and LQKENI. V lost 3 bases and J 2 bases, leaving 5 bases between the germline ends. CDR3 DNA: TGTGCCAGCTCACCGGGTACTGGAAACACCATATATTTT. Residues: CASSPGTGNTIYF.

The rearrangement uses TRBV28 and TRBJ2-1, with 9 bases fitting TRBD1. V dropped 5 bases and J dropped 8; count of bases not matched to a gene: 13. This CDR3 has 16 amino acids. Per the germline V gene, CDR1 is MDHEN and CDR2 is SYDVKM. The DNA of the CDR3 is TGTGCCAGCAGTGATAACAGGGGGCGGGTTGGGGATGAGCAGTTCTTC. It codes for CASSDNRGRVGDEQFF.

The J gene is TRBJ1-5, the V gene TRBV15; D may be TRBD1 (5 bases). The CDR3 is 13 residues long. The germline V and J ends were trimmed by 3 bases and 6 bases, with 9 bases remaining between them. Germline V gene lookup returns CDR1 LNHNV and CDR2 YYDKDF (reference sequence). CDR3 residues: CATSRQGIQPQHF. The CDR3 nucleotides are TGTGCCACCAGCAGGCAGGGTATTCAGCCCCAGCATTTT.

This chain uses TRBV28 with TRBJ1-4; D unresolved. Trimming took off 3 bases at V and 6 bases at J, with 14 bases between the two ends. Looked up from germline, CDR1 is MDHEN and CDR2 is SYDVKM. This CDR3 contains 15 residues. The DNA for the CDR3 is TGTGCCAGCAGTTTGGATCGGCAGACTGATGAAAAACTGTTTTTT. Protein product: CASSLDRQTDEKLFF.

CDR3 DNA sequence: TGTGCCAGCAGCTTAGAAGATTTCTACAATGAGCAGTTCTTC. Its protein is CASSLEDFYNEQFF. V is TRBV11-2 and J is TRBJ2-1; D uncertain. V was cut by 0 bases and J by 3 bases, with 6 bases left in between. The V gene's germline CDR1 is SGHAT and CDR2 FQNNGV. This CDR3 region has 14 residues.

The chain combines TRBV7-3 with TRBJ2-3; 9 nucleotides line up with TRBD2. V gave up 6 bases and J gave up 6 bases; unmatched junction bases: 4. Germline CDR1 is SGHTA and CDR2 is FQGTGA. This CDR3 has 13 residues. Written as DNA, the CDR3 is TGTGCCAGCAGACAGCGGGAGGCGGATACGCAGTATTTT. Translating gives CASRQREADTQYF.

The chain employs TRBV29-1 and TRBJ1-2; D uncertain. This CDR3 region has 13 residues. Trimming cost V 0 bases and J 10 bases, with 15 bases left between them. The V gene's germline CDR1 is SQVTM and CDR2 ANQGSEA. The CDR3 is CSVEDLTSYLYTF. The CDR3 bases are TGCAGCGTTGAAGATCTAACTAGTTACCTCTACACCTTC.

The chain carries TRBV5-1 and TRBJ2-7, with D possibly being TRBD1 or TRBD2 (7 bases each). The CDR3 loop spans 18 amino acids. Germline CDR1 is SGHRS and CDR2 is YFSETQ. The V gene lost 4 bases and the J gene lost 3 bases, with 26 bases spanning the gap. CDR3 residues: CASSPRGQTSRKNYEQYF. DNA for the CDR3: TGCGCCAGCAGCCCAAGGGGGCAGACTAGCAGAAAAAACTACGAGCAGTACTTC.

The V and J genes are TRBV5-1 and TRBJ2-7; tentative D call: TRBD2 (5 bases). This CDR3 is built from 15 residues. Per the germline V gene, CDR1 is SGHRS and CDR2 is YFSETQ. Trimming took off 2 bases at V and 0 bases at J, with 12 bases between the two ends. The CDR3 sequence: CASSFSAAASYEQYF. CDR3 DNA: TGCGCCAGCAGCTTTAGCGCGGCAGCCTCCTACGAGCAGTACTTC.

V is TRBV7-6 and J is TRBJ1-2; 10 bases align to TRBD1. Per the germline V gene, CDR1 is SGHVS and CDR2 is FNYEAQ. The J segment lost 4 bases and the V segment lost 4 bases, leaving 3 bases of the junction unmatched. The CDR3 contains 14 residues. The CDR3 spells CASSSGQGSYGYTF. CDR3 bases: TGTGCCAGCAGCTCGGGACAGGGGAGCTATGGCTACACCTTC.

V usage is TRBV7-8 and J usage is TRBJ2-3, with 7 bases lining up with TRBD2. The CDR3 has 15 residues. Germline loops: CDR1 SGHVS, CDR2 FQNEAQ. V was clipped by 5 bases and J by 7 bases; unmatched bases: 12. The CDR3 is CASSLVGGRVNTQYF. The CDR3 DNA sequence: TGTGCCAGCAGCCTAGTGGGCGGGAGAGTCAATACGCAGTATTTT.

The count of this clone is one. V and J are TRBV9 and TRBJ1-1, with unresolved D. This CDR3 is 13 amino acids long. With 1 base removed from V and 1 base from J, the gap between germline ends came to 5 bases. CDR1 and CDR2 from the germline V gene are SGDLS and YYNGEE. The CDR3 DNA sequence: TGTGCCAGCAGCGTAAACCGGAACACTGAAGCTTTCTTT. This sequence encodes CASSVNRNTEAFF. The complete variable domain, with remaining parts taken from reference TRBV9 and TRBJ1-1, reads DSGVTQTPKHLITATGQRVTLRCSPRSGDLSVYWYQQSLDQGLQFLIQYYNGEERAKGNILERFSAQQFPDLHSELNLSSLELGDSALYFCASSVNRNTEAFFGQGTRLTVV.

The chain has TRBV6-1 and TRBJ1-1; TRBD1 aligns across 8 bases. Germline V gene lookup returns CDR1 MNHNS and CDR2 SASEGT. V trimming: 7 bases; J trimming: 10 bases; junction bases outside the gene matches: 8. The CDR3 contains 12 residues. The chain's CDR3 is CASTIGQGAAFF. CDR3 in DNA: TGTGCCAGCACTATTGGACAGGGCGCAGCTTTCTTT.

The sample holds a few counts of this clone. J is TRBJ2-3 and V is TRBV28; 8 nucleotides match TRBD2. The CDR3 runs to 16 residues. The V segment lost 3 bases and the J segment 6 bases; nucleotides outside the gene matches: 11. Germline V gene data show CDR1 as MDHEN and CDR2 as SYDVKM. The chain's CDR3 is CASSFPGTRRGDTQYF. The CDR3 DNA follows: TGTGCCAGCAGTTTCCCTGGGACTAGGCGTGGGGATACGCAGTATTTT.

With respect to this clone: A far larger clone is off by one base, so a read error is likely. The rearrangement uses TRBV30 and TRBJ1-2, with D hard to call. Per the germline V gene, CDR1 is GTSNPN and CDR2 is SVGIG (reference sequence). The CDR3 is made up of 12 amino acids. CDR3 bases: TGTGCCTGGACCATGGACGGCGGAGGCTGCACCTTC. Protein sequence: CAWTMDGGGCTF.

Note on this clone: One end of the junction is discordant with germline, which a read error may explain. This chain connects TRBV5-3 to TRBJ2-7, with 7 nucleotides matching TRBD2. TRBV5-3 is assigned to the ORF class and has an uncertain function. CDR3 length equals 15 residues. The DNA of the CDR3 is TGCGCCAGCAGCTTGGGAGCGGGAAGCTCCTACGAGCAGTACTTC. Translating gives CASSLGAGSSYEQYF.

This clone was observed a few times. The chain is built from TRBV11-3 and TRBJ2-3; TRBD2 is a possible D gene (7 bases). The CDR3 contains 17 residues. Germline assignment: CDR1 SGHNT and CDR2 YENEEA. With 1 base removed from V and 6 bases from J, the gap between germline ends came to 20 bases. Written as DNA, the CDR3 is TGTGCCAGCAGCTTAGGGGCCACGGGGGGCATAGCGGATACGCAGTATTTT. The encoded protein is CASSLGATGGIADTQYF.

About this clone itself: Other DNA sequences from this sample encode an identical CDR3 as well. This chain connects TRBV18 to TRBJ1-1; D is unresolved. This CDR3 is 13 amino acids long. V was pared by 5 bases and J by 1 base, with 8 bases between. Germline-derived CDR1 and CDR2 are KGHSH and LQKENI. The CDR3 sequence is CASSVGGNTEAFF. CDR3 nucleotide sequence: TGTGCCAGCTCAGTCGGCGGGAACACTGAAGCTTTCTTT.

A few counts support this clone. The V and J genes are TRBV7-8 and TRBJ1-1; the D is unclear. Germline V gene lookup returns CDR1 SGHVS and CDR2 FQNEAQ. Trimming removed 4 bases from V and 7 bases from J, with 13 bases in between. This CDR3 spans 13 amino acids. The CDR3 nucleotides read TGTGCCAGCAGCTGGTTTGGGAGCATTGAAGCTTTCTTT. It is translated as CASSWFGSIEAFF.

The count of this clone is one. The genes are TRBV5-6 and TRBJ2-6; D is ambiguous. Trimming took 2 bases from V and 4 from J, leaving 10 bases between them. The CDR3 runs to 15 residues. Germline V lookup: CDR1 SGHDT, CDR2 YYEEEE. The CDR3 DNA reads TGTGCCAGCAGCTTCCAGGTAGAAGGGGCCAACGTCCTGACTTTC. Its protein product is CASSFQVEGANVLTF.

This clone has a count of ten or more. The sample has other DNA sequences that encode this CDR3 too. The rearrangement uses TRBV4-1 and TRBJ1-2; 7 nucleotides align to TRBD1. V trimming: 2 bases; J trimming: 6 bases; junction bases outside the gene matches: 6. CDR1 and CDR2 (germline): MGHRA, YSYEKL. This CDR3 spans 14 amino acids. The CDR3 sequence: CASSQNRGADGYTF. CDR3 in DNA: TGCGCCAGCAGCCAAAACAGGGGAGCGGATGGCTACACCTTC.